This T cell receptor beta chain originates from a study of blood T cell repertoires in COVID-19 (dated by TCRdb to about 2020). Regarding the study in general: Samples from collaborators originated in the United States, Italy and Spain and spanned both the acute and convalescent phases of COVID-19. Deeply sampled blood TCRbeta repertoires from subjects exposed to, actively infected with, or recovered from COVID-19 were included in the dataset. The samples were drawn from the first 160 participants of the ongoing ImmuneRACE study and from 1,254 subjects provided by 6 global collaborators. The sample metadata nearly always contained a de-identified subject ID, COVID-19 status, age in years and sex. Where available, HLA class I and class II types were taken from metadata supplied by the sample provider and were not determined by assay-based typing. The prospective study material was composed of cDNA or gDNA derived from T cells, B-cell-depleted T cells, or PBMCs. The repertoires were made available in a free public database intended to serve as a resource for research on the immune response to SARS-CoV-2.

From V the trimming removes 1 base and from J it removes 6 bases, while the gene matches leave 2 bases of the junction unaccounted for. Measured from the cysteine to the phenylalanine, the CDR3 is 13 residues long. CDR3 DNA is the only sequence kept; it has 39 bases, read in frame from the first base. Looking up the germline V gene yields CDR1 SGHVS and CDR2 FQNEAQ. Worth noting for this clone: The antigen it recognizes is unknown. Per-base qualities were not stored, and no clone one base away is much larger.

At one collaborating source in Seattle, patients were enrolled during active infection and were followed longitudinally through the course of disease. Whole blood was collected in K2EDTA tubes by collaborating institutions according to the institutions' own protocols. For TCRbeta analysis, collaborator samples were shipped as frozen whole blood, as isolated PBMCs, or as DNA extracted from either sample type. The paper's findings and limits, for the study overall: The quantity of clinical and demographic metadata differed by source and by participant and was supplied without curation.

The immunoSEQ Assay, a bias-controlled multiplex PCR, was used to amplify TCRbeta CDR3 regions from genomic DNA. The paper's data handling went like this. Nucleated cell counts per sample were estimated from amplification of reference gene primers within the assay. Sequence reads were collapsed and filtered to measure the absolute abundance of every unique TCRbeta CDR3 rearrangement. For each sample, productive Simpson clonality was calculated as the square root of Simpson's diversity index across productive rearrangements. Held by TCRdb, this immuneACCESS table contains in-frame sequences only and omits some clones. Under half of the omission traces to an unresolved V gene where checked; the cause of the rest is unknown. That table furnishes V, J and clone size, whereas the DNA furnished D and trimming. Across this sample there are approximately 210,000 clones, with about four fifths seen only once. 7.8% of the sample belongs to the ten largest clones.

The sample taken for sequencing was peripheral blood. The clonotype was recovered from a woman older than 75 with COVID-19, enrolled during active disease. Recombination connected TRBV7-8 to TRBJ1-2; 7 junctional bases match TRBD1. The bases are TGTGCCAGCAGCTTAGGACAGGGTGATGGCTACACCTTC. This sequence encodes CASSLGQGDGYTF. Supplemented by the reference TRBV7-8 and TRBJ1-2 proteins around the CDR3, the complete variable domain is GAGVSQSPRYKVAKRGQDVALRCDPISGHVSLFWYQQALGQGPEFLTYFQNEAQLDKSGLPSDRFFAERPEGSVSTLKIQRTQQEDSAVYLCASSLGQGDGYTFGSGTRLTVV.